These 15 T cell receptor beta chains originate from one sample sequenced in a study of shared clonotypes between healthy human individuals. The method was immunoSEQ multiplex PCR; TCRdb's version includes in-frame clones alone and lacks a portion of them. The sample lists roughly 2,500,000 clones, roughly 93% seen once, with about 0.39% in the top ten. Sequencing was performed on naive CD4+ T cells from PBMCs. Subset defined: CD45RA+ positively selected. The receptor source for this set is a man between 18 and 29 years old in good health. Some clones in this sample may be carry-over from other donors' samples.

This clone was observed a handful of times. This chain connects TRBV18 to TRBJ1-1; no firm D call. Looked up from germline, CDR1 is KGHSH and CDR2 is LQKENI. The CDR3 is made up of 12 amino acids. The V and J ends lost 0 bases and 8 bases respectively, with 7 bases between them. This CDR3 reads CASSPPLDEAFF. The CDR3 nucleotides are TGTGCCAGCTCACCACCGTTAGACGAAGCTTTCTTT.

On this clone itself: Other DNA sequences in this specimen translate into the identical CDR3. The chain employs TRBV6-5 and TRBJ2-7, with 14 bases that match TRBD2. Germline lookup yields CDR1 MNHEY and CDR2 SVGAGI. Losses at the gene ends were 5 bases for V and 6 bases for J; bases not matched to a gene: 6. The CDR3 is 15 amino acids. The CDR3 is CASSNPGLAGVEQYF. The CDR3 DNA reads TGTGCCAGCAGTAACCCGGGACTAGCGGGGGTCGAGCAGTACTTC.

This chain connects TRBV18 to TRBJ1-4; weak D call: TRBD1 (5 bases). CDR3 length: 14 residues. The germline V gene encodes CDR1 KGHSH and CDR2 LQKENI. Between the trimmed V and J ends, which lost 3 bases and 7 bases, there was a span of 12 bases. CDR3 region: CASSPLGRGEKLFF. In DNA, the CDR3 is TGTGCCAGCTCACCGTTGGGACGGGGTGAAAAACTGTTTTTT.

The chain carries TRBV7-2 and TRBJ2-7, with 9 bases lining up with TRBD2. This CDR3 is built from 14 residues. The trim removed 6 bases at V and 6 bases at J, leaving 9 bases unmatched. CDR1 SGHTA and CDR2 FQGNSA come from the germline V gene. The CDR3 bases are TGTGCCAGCAGTAGAGCGGGAGGCTATGGCGAGCAGTACTTC. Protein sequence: CASSRAGGYGEQYF.

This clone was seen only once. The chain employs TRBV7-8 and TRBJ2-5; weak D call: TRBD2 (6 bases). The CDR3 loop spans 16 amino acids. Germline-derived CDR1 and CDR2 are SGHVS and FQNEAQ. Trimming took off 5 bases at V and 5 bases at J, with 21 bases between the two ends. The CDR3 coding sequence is TGTGCCAGCAGCCCAACAAGGGCGCGGGAATTTGAGACCCAGTACTTC. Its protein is CASSPTRAREFETQYF.

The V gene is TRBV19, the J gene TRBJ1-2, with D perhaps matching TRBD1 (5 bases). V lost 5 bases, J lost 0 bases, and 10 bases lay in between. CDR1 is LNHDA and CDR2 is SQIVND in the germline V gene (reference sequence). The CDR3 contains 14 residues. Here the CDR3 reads CASSSRVANYGYTF. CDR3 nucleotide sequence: TGTGCCAGTAGTTCCAGGGTAGCTAACTATGGCTACACCTTC.

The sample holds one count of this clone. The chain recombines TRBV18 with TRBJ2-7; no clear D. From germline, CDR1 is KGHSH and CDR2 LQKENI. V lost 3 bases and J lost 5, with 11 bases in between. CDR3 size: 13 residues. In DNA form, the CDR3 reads TGTGCCAGCTCACCCGGAAGGGAACACGAGCAGTACTTC. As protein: CASSPGREHEQYF.

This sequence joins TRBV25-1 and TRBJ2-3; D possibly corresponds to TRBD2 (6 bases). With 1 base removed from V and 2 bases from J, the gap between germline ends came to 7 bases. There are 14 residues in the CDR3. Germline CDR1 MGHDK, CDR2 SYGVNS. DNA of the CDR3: TGTGCCAGCAGTGAATGGGGGGACACAGATACGCAGTATTTT. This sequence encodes CASSEWGDTDTQYF.

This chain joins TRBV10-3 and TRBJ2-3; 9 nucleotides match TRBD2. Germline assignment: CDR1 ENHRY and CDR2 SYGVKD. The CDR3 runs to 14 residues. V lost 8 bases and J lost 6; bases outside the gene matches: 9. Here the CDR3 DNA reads TGTGCCATCTCGATTAGCGGGAGTGCCGATACGCAGTATTTT. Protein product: CAISISGSADTQYF.

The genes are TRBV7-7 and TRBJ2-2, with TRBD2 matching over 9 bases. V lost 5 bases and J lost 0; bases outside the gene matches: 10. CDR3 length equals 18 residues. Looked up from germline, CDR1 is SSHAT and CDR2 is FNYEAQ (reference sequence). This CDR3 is CASSRALASGTNTGELFF. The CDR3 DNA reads TGTGCCAGCAGCCGTGCCCTGGCTAGCGGGACGAACACCGGGGAGCTGTTTTTT.

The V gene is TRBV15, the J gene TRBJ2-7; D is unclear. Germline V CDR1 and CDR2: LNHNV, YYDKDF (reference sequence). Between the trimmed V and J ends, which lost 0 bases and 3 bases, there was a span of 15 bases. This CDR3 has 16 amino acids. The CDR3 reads CATSRDHPNSFYEQYF. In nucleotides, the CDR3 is TGTGCCACCAGCAGAGATCACCCTAACAGCTTCTACGAGCAGTACTTC.

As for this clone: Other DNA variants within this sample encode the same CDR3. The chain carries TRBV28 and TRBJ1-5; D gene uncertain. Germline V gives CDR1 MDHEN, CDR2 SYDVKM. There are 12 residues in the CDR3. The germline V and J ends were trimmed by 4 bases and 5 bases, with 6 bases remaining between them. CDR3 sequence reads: CASSSAYQPQHF. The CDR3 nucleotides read TGTGCCAGCAGTTCCGCGTATCAGCCCCAGCATTTT. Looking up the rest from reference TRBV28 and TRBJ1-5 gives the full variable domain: DVKVTQSSRYLVKRTGEKVFLECVQDMDHENMFWYRQDPGLGLRLIYFSYDVKMKEKGDIPEGYSVSREKKERFSLILESASTNQTSMYLCASSSAYQPQHFGDGTRLSIL.

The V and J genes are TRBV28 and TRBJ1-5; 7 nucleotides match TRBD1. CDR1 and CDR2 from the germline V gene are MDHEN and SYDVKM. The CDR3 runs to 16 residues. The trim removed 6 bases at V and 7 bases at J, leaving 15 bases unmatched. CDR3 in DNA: TGTGCCAGCAGCCCAGGGTGGGACAGCCGTCGACAGCCCCAGCATTTT. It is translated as CASSPGWDSRRQPQHF.

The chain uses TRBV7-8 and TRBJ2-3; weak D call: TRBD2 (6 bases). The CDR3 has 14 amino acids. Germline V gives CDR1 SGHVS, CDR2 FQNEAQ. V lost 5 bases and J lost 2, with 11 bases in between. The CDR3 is CASSLSGITDTQYF. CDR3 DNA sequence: TGTGCCAGCAGCCTTAGCGGAATCACAGATACGCAGTATTTT. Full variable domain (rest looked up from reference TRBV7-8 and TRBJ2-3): GAGVSQSPRYKVAKRGQDVALRCDPISGHVSLFWYQQALGQGPEFLTYFQNEAQLDKSGLPSDRFFAERPEGSVSTLKIQRTQQEDSAVYLCASSLSGITDTQYFGPGTRLTVL.

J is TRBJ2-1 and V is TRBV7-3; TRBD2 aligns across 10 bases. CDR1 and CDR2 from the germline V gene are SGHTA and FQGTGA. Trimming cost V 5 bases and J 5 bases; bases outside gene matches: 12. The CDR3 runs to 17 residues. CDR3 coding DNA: TGTGCCAGCAGCCCCCGCGCGGCTAGCGGGAGCCACAATGAGCAGTTCTTC. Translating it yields CASSPRAASGSHNEQFF.